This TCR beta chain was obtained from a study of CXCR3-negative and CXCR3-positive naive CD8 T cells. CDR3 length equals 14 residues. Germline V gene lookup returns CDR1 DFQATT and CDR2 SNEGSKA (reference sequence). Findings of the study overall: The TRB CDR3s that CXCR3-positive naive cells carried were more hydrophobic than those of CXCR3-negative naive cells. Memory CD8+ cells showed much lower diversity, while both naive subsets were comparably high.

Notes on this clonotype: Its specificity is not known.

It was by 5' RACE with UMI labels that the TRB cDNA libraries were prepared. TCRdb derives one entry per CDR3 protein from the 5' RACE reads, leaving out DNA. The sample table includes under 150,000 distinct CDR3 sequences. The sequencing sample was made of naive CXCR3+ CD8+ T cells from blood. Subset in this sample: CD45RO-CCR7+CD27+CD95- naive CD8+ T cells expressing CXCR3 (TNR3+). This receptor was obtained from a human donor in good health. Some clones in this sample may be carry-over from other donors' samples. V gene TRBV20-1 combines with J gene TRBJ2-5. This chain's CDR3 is CSARGSYYQETQYF.